One and the same sample provided the 28 T cell receptor beta chains below, sequenced in a study of graft-versus-host responses after intestinal transplantation. No antigens are known for them. TCRdb's table, derived via immunoSEQ multiplex PCR, lists solely in-frame clones and lacks some. The sample holds roughly 80,000 clones, 87% seen once. The input for sequencing was unstimulated CD8+ T cells sorted from spleen or lymph node cells, taken before transplant. These TCRs come from a human donor who was the organ donor for an intestinal transplant.

The V gene is TRBV28, the J gene TRBJ1-1, with 10 positions matching TRBD1. Germline trimming cut 7 bases from V and 0 bases from J; bases unmatched to any gene: 11. CDR1 and CDR2 from the germline V gene are MDHEN and SYDVKM. This CDR3 contains 17 residues. The CDR3 region is CASTQPGTGAMNTEAFF. The CDR3 DNA follows: TGTGCCAGCACCCAACCCGGGACAGGGGCTATGAACACTGAAGCTTTCTTT.

The chain uses TRBV6-5 and TRBJ2-7; a weak D match, TRBD2 (5 bases). The CDR3 runs to 13 residues. Trimming pared 5 bases from V and 2 bases from J, leaving 10 bases between. Per germline, CDR1 MNHEY and CDR2 SVGAGI. CDR3 DNA sequence: TGTGCCAGCAGTGAGGGCTTCGCCTACGAGCAGTACTTC. It yields the protein CASSEGFAYEQYF.

This chain's CDR3 is CASSPISNPGQQETQYF. The CDR3, as DNA: TGTGCCAGTAGTCCTATATCTAATCCGGGACAGCAAGAGACCCAGTACTTC. This chain connects TRBV19 to TRBJ2-5; TRBD1 matches 7 bases. Germline-derived CDR1 and CDR2 are LNHDA and SQIVND (reference sequence). Trimming at V came to 5 bases and at J to 2 bases, leaving 14 bases not matched to a gene. The CDR3 has 17 residues.

The chain couples TRBV7-8 to TRBJ2-3, with 11 positions matching TRBD2. V was clipped by 6 bases and J by 1 base; unmatched bases: 6. Germline V lookup: CDR1 SGHVS, CDR2 FQNEAQ. The CDR3 sequence is 16 residues long. The DNA for the CDR3 is TGTGCCAGCAGTCACAGACTAGCGGGGCGCACAGATACGCAGTATTTT. This sequence encodes CASSHRLAGRTDTQYF.

This clone was counted between two and nine times. The chain links TRBV6-1 to TRBJ1-6; D is possibly TRBD1 (5 bases). The CDR3 contains 14 residues. With 3 bases removed from V and 10 bases from J, the gap between germline ends came to 13 bases. Germline V gene sequence: CDR1 MNHNS, CDR2 SASEGT. The CDR3 loop reads CASSDLDTPSPLHF. The CDR3 DNA sequence: TGTGCCAGCAGTGACTTGGACACACCATCACCCCTCCACTTT.

V is TRBV11-3 and J is TRBJ1-4; 7 nucleotides agree with TRBD1. V was pared by 2 bases and J by 6 bases, with 6 bases of the junction left unmatched. CDR1 SGHNT and CDR2 YENEEA come from the germline V gene. This CDR3 spans 15 amino acids. The CDR3 DNA follows: TGTGCCAGCAGCTTAAAGGGACAGAGGTATGAAAAACTGTTTTTT. This sequence encodes CASSLKGQRYEKLFF.

The V call is TRBV13, the J call TRBJ1-2, with D tentatively TRBD1 (5 bases). The CDR3 consists of 14 residues. Looked up from germline, CDR1 is PRHDT and CDR2 is FYEKMQ (reference sequence). V lost 0 bases and J 6 bases, leaving 11 bases between the germline ends. Written as DNA, the CDR3 is TGTGCCAGCAGCTTAGGTCCAGGGAGGGATGGCTACACCTTC. It yields the protein CASSLGPGRDGYTF.

The V call is TRBV5-6, the J call TRBJ2-4; 7 nucleotides align to TRBD1. The length of the CDR3 is 14 residues. The trim removed 3 bases at V and 3 bases at J, leaving 3 bases unmatched. Germline loops: CDR1 SGHDT, CDR2 YYEEEE. CDR3 nucleotides: TGTGCCAGCAGCTACCGGGACAGCAAAAACATTCAGTACTTC. This codes for CASSYRDSKNIQYF.

J is TRBJ1-5 and V is TRBV11-2, with D possibly matching TRBD1 (5 bases). The germline V and J ends were trimmed by 0 bases and 0 bases, with 9 bases remaining between them. The CDR3 covers 16 residues. Germline-derived CDR1 and CDR2 are SGHAT and FQNNGV. The CDR3 region has the DNA TGTGCCAGCAGCTTAGACGGGGCATATAGCAATCAGCCCCAGCATTTT. Translation gives CASSLDGAYSNQPQHF.

This clone was found once. The CDR3 sequence is CASSFVTAVYEQYF. CDR3 coding DNA: TGTGCCAGCAGTTTTGTGACAGCAGTATACGAGCAGTACTTC. The gene calls are TRBV28 and TRBJ2-7; maybe TRBD1 (5 bases). Trimming removed 3 bases from V and 4 bases from J, with 13 bases in between. The germline gives CDR1 MDHEN, CDR2 SYDVKM. CDR3 size: 14 residues.

The rearrangement links TRBV7-6 to TRBJ2-2, with D maybe TRBD1 (7 bases). CDR3 length: 16 amino acids. Germline V CDR1 and CDR2: SGHVS, FNYEAQ. Between the trimmed V and J ends, which lost 3 bases and 0 bases, there was a span of 11 bases. The CDR3 DNA follows: TGTGCCAGCAGCTTGACAGGGACTGCGAACACCGGGGAGCTGTTTTTT. Translated: CASSLTGTANTGELFF.

The chain combines TRBV5-1 with TRBJ1-1; tentatively, D is TRBD1 (6 bases). The length of the CDR3 is 14 residues. Germline CDR1 is SGHRS and CDR2 is YFSETQ. V was clipped by 3 bases and J by 1 base, with 10 bases between them. The CDR3 protein is CASSYLQGNTEAFF. DNA of the CDR3: TGCGCCAGCAGCTATTTACAGGGGAACACTGAAGCTTTCTTT.

This chain connects TRBV4-1 to TRBJ2-2, with 11 bases identical to TRBD1. The CDR3 spans 16 residues. CDR1 is MGHRA and CDR2 is YSYEKL in the germline V gene. The V gene end was trimmed by 4 bases and the J gene end by 4 bases; junction bases not matched to a gene: 5. The CDR3 nucleotides read TGCGCCAGCAGCCGTGGGACAGGGGGGAGCACCGGGGAGCTGTTTTTT. As protein: CASSRGTGGSTGELFF.

This clone was seen once. This chain connects TRBV13 to TRBJ2-7; 9 bases line up with TRBD1. This CDR3 spans 15 amino acids. V shed 5 bases, J shed 0 bases, and the junction held 5 bases outside the gene matches. CDR1 PRHDT and CDR2 FYEKMQ come from the germline V gene (reference sequence). CDR3 DNA sequence: TGTGCCAGCAGCGAAGGGACAGGGCCCTCCTACGAGCAGTACTTC. Its protein product is CASSEGTGPSYEQYF.

The gene calls are TRBV7-9 and TRBJ2-7; TRBD2 agrees at 9 bases. Germline lookup yields CDR1 SEHNR and CDR2 FQNEAQ (reference sequence). This CDR3 is 14 amino acids long. V was clipped by 5 bases and J by 4 bases; unmatched bases: 6. The CDR3 is CASSPTAGGYEQYF. As DNA, the CDR3 is TGTGCCAGCAGCCCGACAGCGGGGGGATACGAGCAGTACTTC.

This clone was observed once. CDR3 nucleotide sequence: TGTGCCAGCAGTCAGGGGTGGACCTATAATTCACCCCTCCACTTT. Its protein product is CASSQGWTYNSPLHF. The rearrangement links TRBV27 to TRBJ1-6; D might be TRBD1 (6 bases). Trimming pared 5 bases from V and 2 bases from J, leaving 10 bases between. The germline gives CDR1 MNHEY, CDR2 SMNVEV (reference sequence). This CDR3 has 15 residues.

The table lists this clone with a few counts. Relative to the germline gene, one junction end is altered; a read error may explain this. The rearrangement links TRBV28 to TRBJ1-2, with TRBD1 as a possible D gene (6 bases). Germline values: CDR1 MDHEN, CDR2 SYDVKM. CDR3 length: 12 amino acids. DNA of the CDR3: TGTGCCAGCAGGGCCTACAGGGACGCCGGCGCCTTC. Amino acids: CASRAYRDAGAF.

The J gene is TRBJ1-1, the V gene TRBV27; unclear D gene. The CDR3 loop spans 14 amino acids. The germline V gene has CDR1 MNHEY and CDR2 SMNVEV (reference sequence). V lost 4 bases and J 9 bases, leaving 18 bases between the germline ends. The CDR3 is CASSSPFDTDQAFF. The DNA for the CDR3 is TGTGCCAGCAGTTCCCCCTTCGATACAGACCAAGCTTTCTTT.

The CDR3 spells CASRAKTGNTEAFF. In DNA form, the CDR3 reads TGTGCCAGCAGGGCAAAAACGGGGAACACTGAAGCTTTCTTT. The chain has TRBV2 and TRBJ1-1; no clear D gene. V shed 6 bases and J shed 1 base, with 12 bases lying between them. The CDR3 runs 14 residues. Germline CDR1 reads SNHLY; CDR2 reads FYNNEI.

The DNA for the CDR3 is TGTGCCAGCAGCTTGGGGCCAGGGAGGGAAAACACCATATATTTT. It specifies CASSLGPGRENTIYF. The chain has TRBV7-3 and TRBJ1-3, with D perhaps TRBD1 (5 bases). The germline V and J ends were trimmed by 3 bases and 6 bases, with 15 bases remaining between them. The CDR3 is made up of 15 amino acids. Germline CDR1 reads SGHTA; CDR2 reads FQGTGA.

The table lists this clone with a few counts. The rearrangement uses TRBV10-1 and TRBJ2-2; 7 nucleotides align to TRBD2. CDR1 is WNHNN, CDR2 SYGVQD, per germline (reference sequence). Unmatched junction bases numbered 3, after V lost 5 bases and J lost 6 bases. The CDR3 covers 13 residues. CDR3 bases: TGCGCCAGCAGTCCCGGACTAGCCGGGGAGCTGTTTTTT. Translation: CASSPGLAGELFF.

The chain carries TRBV7-6 and TRBJ1-5; unclear D gene. The ends were cut back, 7 bases at V and 5 bases at J, with 15 bases in the middle. Germline lookup yields CDR1 SGHVS and CDR2 FNYEAQ. CDR3 length: 14 amino acids. In DNA form, the CDR3 reads TGTGCCAGCACCCCAGCCCCCGGCGATCAGCCCCAGCATTTT. Protein: CASTPAPGDQPQHF.

J is TRBJ2-6 and V is TRBV13, with no clear D. Germline values: CDR1 PRHDT, CDR2 FYEKMQ (reference sequence). CDR3 length: 17 amino acids. Trimming shortened V by 0 bases and J by 0 bases, and 9 bases separated the two germline ends. The CDR3 sequence: CASSLGARISGANVLTF. In nucleotides, the CDR3 is TGTGCCAGCAGCTTAGGGGCCAGAATCTCTGGGGCCAACGTCCTGACTTTC.

The chain couples TRBV27 to TRBJ2-1, with D maybe TRBD2 (7 bases). Trimming took 0 bases from V and 4 from J, leaving 22 bases between them. The CDR3 is 19 amino acids. Germline values: CDR1 MNHEY, CDR2 SMNVEV (reference sequence). The CDR3 nucleotides are TGTGCCAGCAGTTTATCCCCCCGATTTTGGGGGGGCAGTTACAATGAGCAGTTCTTC. It specifies CASSLSPRFWGGSYNEQFF.

This chain uses TRBV4-1 with TRBJ2-2; TRBD2 is a possible D gene (7 bases). CDR3 length: 14 residues. Trimming left V 4 bases short and J 10 bases short, with 16 bases between. The germline CDR1 and CDR2 sequences are MGHRA and YSYEKL. For the CDR3, the DNA is TGCGCCAGCAGCCGAGGGGGGGGAGAGGAGGAGCTGTTTTTT. As protein: CASSRGGGEEELFF.

The V gene is TRBV2, the J gene TRBJ2-1, with 10 bases matching TRBD1. Germline V gene lookup returns CDR1 SNHLY and CDR2 FYNNEI. The CDR3 is 16 residues long. The junction had 6 bases not matched to a gene; V was cut back by 6 bases and J by 1 base. In DNA, the CDR3 is TGTGCCAGCAGATATGGGACAGGGGAGTCCTACAATGAGCAGTTCTTC. Its translation is CASRYGTGESYNEQFF.

V usage is TRBV11-3 and J usage is TRBJ2-2; D is unresolved. Germline values: CDR1 SGHNT, CDR2 YENEEA. This CDR3 contains 13 residues. V was pared by 1 base and J by 4 bases, with 4 bases between. The CDR3 region is CASSLAITGELFF. As DNA, the CDR3 is TGTGCCAGCAGCTTAGCGATCACCGGGGAGCTGTTTTTT. Complete variable domain (other parts from reference TRBV11-3 and TRBJ2-2): EAGVVQSPRYKIIEKKQPVAFWCNPISGHNTLYWYLQNLGQGPELLIRYENEEAVDDSQLPKDRFSAERLKGVDSTLKIQPAELGDSAVYLCASSLAITGELFFGEGSRLTVL.

The chain is built from TRBV4-1 and TRBJ2-5, with no clear D. Germline V gives CDR1 MGHRA, CDR2 YSYEKL. This CDR3 is built from 16 residues. Trimming removed 1 base from V and 5 bases from J, with 17 bases in between. CDR3 sequence reads: CASSQGISTMGETQYF. CDR3 coding DNA: TGCGCCAGCAGCCAAGGTATCTCGACCATGGGGGAGACCCAGTACTTC.